Only one count was recorded for the clone carrying this TCR beta chain. Its antigen is as yet unknown. The template used for profiling TCR beta VDJ and CDR3 was genomic DNA. From the reads, TCRdb called clonotypes with MiXCR, one entry per CDR3 protein. The data hold roughly 200,000 distinct CDR3 sequences, with 65% observed a single time. This sample is part of a study of CD8+CD57+ T cells in acquired aplastic anemia. Study information: The DNA of sorted CD4+ and CD8+ cells averaged approximately 3.2 ug. Notes on the study in general: Patients and controls shared twenty-nine CD8+ CDR3 sequences, highly expressed in patients.

An expansion of CD8+CD57+ cells by flow cytometry had been shown in patients chosen for sequencing. Severe acquired aplastic anemia was the diagnosis recorded for all patients. Untreated patients provided the blood samples, with no therapy given before sampling. This CDR3 has 14 residues. Germline CDR1 reads ENHRY; CDR2 reads SYGVKD. J was trimmed by 5 bases and V by 4 bases; bases with no gene match: 7. The chain uses TRBV10-3 and TRBJ1-1, with TRBD1 identical over 7 bases. The receptor comes from a human donor with aplastic anemia. The sequenced sample was sorted CD4+, CD8+, or CD8+CD57+ T cells (not recorded which) from PBMCs. CDR3 bases: TGTGCCATCAGTGCGACAGGGTTGGAAACTGAAGCTTTCTTT. Protein sequence: CAISATGLETEAFF.